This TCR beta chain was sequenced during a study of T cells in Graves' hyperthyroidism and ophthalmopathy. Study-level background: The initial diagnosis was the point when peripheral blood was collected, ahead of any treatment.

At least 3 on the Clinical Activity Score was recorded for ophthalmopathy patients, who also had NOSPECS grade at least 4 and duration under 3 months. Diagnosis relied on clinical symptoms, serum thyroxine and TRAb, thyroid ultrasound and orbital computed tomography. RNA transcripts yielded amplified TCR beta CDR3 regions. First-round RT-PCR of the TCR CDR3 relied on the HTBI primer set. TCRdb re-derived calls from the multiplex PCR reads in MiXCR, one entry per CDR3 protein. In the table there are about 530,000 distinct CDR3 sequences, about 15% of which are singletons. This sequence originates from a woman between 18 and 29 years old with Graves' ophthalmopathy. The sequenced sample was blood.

CDR3 in DNA: TGTGCCAGCAGTTTGATTGGGTGGACAGGGGTTTTTCACACTGAAGCTTTCTTT. Translated: CASSLIGWTGVFHTEAFF. The chain has TRBV28 and TRBJ1-1; 9 nucleotides align to TRBD1. The ends lost 3 bases at V and 3 bases at J; junction bases unmatched: 14. Germline CDR1 and CDR2: MDHEN and SYDVKM. The CDR3 has 18 amino acids.